This note documents a single T cell receptor beta chain sequence. Study processing details: The authors estimated nucleated cell counts from reference gene primer amplification. Clones were sequenced by immunoSEQ multiplex PCR, and TCRdb holds only the in-frame ones, with some missing. Clone size and V and J calls were adopted from that table, with D and trimming inferred from the DNA. The sample has 270,000 or so clones; 65% to 90% are singletons. The record originates from a study of blood T cell repertoires in COVID-19. Study details: Collection of acute and convalescent COVID-19 samples took place in the United States, Italy and Spain.

Trimming pared 1 base from V and 1 base from J, leaving 5 bases between. CDR1 MNHEY and CDR2 SVGAGI come from the germline V gene. This CDR3 has 14 amino acids. The chain combines TRBV6-5 with TRBJ1-3; D uncertain. The source is a human donor in a cohort sampled during active COVID-19. Specimen: peripheral blood. The chain's CDR3 is CASSYYSSGNTIYF. CDR3 bases: TGTGCCAGCAGTTACTACTCTTCTGGAAACACCATATATTTT.